Listed below are T cell receptor beta chains from one sample, sequenced in a study of T cells in Graves' hyperthyroidism and ophthalmopathy. TCRdb reprocessed the multiplex PCR reads via MiXCR and lists one record per CDR3 protein. The table lists 500,000 to 600,000 distinct CDR3 sequences, over 35% of them singletons. The specimen was peripheral blood or thyroid tissue (not recorded which). These receptors all come from an adult woman with Graves' disease, either hyperthyroidism or ophthalmopathy (not recorded which). The CDR3 runs from the conserved cysteine through the conserved F or W. Expanded clones get a size class; other rows say once, few or many, or leave the size out.

CSARGLAGADEQFF . TRBV20-1
CASSPDSLYQETQYF many TRBV7-9
CSLQGDYGYTF . TRBV29-1
CASSSMGHRSYF . TRBV7-8
CSARDTGKDNYGYTF . TRBV20-1
CASSWDRRNEKLFF few TRBV7-9
CASSEARADTQYF . TRBV2
CATSLGTAEGNTIYF . TRBV24-1
CASQGQGLNTEAFF . TRBV11-2
CASSWTEPSNSF . TRBV7-9
CAISESTGMGETQYF . TRBV10-3
CASSFLGGDGQPQHF few TRBV12-3/TRBV12-4
CASSFTGGGSPLHF many TRBV5-1
CASKSWLDGIGTGELFF . TRBV13
CASSGTGNQPQHF many TRBV19
CSVNRLAPDQPQHF . TRBV20-1
CAISNGVGQPQHF . TRBV10-3